A selection of T cell receptor beta chains follows, all from one sample in a study of T cell responses to AZD1222 COVID-19 vaccine. Produced via immunoSEQ multiplex PCR; TCRdb's table is partial and in-frame only. This table has 25,000 or so clones, around 92% appearing once. The source material was peripheral blood, sampled 28 days after the second AZD1222 dose. These TCRs come from an adult who received the AZD1222 COVID-19 vaccine. Each CDR3 is given with its conserved first and last residue. D genes are given only for firm matches. Only part of the rows carry a size: once, few, many, or a class if the clone is expanded.

.	15	TRBV28	.	TRBJ2-7	TGTGCCAGCAGTTTCGGGATCACCGCCGCCTACGAGCAGTACTTC	CASSFGITAAYEQYF
.	15	TRBV2	TRBD2	TRBJ2-3	TGTGCCAGCAGGACTAGCGGGGGTCCGACAGATACGCAGTATTTT	CASRTSGGPTDTQYF
.	16	TRBV4-1	.	TRBJ1-5	TGCGCCAGCAGCCAAGATGGGGGAATCGGCAATCAGCCCCAGCATTTT	CASSQDGGIGNQPQHF
.	15	TRBV9	TRBD2	TRBJ2-7	TGTGCCAGCAGCGCGGTAGCGGGAGGCTCCTACGAGCAGTACTTC	CASSAVAGGSYEQYF
.	15	TRBV28	.	TRBJ2-3	TGTGCCAGCAACGGCGGGGATGGATTCCTGGATACGCAGTATTTT	CASNGGDGFLDTQYF
.	16	TRBV4-1	.	TRBJ1-3	TGCGCCAGCAGCCAAGATAGGATAGAGACTGGAAACACCATATATTTT	CASSQDRIETGNTIYF
.	15	TRBV28	TRBD2	TRBJ2-7	TGTGCCAGCAGTTTAGGTACGAGCGGGAACCCCGAGCAGTACTTC	CASSLGTSGNPEQYF
.	15	TRBV6-2/TRBV6-3	.	TRBJ2-7	TGTGCCAGCAGTTACGCAGACGGGGGCGGCTACGAGCAGTACTTC	CASSYADGGGYEQYF
.	16	TRBV7-2	.	TRBJ1-2	TGTGCCAGCAGCTTAGTCGACCGGGGGGCTAACTATGGCTACACCTTC	CASSLVDRGANYGYTF
few	15	TRBV27	TRBD1	TRBJ2-7	TGTGCCAGCAGTTTATCAGGGACAGTCCTTTACGAGCAGTACTTC	CASSLSGTVLYEQYF
.	15	TRBV6-2/TRBV6-3	.	TRBJ2-5	TGTGCCAGCAGCATTTACTCCCCCGGTCAAGAGACCCAGTACTTC	CASSIYSPGQETQYF
.	15	TRBV5-8	.	TRBJ1-2	TGTGCCAGCAGCCGTTGGGGCAGTAACACGTATGGCTACACCTTC	CASSRWGSNTYGYTF
.	15	TRBV15	.	TRBJ1-3	TGTGCCACCAGCAGGGACGTCTACTCTGGAAACACCATATATTTT	CATSRDVYSGNTIYF
once	15	TRBV6-4	TRBD2	TRBJ2-1	TGTGCCAGCAGCCCTTTCCAAGCGGGAGGAAATGAGCAGTTCTTC	CASSPFQAGGNEQFF
.	17	TRBV7-6	TRBD2	TRBJ2-3	TGTGCCAGCAGCTTGGGCCGGGAGGTACTTAGCACAGATACGCAGTATTTT	CASSLGREVLSTDTQYF
.	13	TRBV18	.	TRBJ1-6	TGTGCCAGCTCACCTACAGGAAACTCACCCCTCCACTTT	CASSPTGNSPLHF
.	12	TRBV6-2/TRBV6-3	.	TRBJ2-7	TGTGCCAGCAGTCCCGCAAGAGACGAGCAGTACTTC	CASSPARDEQYF
.	15	TRBV7-6	TRBD1	TRBJ1-6	TGTGCCAGCAGCGAGGGACAGGGTGGGTTGTCACCCCTCCACTTT	CASSEGQGGLSPLHF
.	15	TRBV3-1/TRBV3-2	TRBD2	TRBJ2-2	TGTGCCAGCAGCCAAGGTAGCGGGATCGCCGGGGAGCTGTTTTTT	CASSQGSGIAGELFF
.	14	TRBV5-4	TRBD1	TRBJ2-5	TGTGCCAGCAGCTTGGGGGACAGGGTCGAGACCCAGTACTTC	CASSLGDRVETQYF
once	14	TRBV30	TRBD1	TRBJ1-2	TGTGCCTGGATGGGGACAGGGGTTCGTAACGGCTACACCTTC	CAWMGTGVRNGYTF
.	11	TRBV11-2	.	TRBJ2-7	TGTGCCAGCAGGTCTTCCTACGAGCAGTACTTC	CASRSSYEQYF